These T cell receptor beta chains were read from a single sample in a study of graft-versus-host responses after intestinal transplantation. Here immunoSEQ multiplex PCR was the method, and the copy in TCRdb shows in-frame clones only, minus some. This repertoire shows 84,000 or so clones, 92% found once; its top ten account for less than 0.4%. These receptors' targets are unknown. This specimen was unstimulated CD4+ T cells sorted from spleen or lymph node cells, taken before intestinal transplant. These receptors were taken from a human donor who received an intestinal transplant. Each CDR3 is given with its conserved first and last residue.

V gene,J gene,CDR3 protein
TRBV18,TRBJ1-1,CASSPRSMNTEAFF
TRBV27,TRBJ1-2,CASRRTGRNYGYTF
TRBV7-8,TRBJ1-5,CASSLLGQGGNQPQHF
TRBV25-1,TRBJ1-1,CASSETGLNTEAFF
TRBV4-1,TRBJ1-2,CASSQDNVRTPRGYTF
TRBV18,TRBJ2-7,CASSLGLAANLGDEQYF
TRBV10-3,NA,CAISAFRDSSYEQYF
TRBV25-1,TRBJ2-1,CASSEAGPGPYNEQFF
TRBV19,TRBJ2-3,CASTRGRWGTDTQYF
TRBV28,TRBJ1-4,CASWDVGGEKLFF
TRBV10-2,TRBJ2-7,CASSDRDSPPYEQYF
TRBV5-1,TRBJ2-5,CASSLWVTVQETQYF
TRBV11-2,TRBJ2-7,CASSLIRYEQYF
TRBV4-2,TRBJ2-1,CASSQAEGDNEQFF
TRBV30,TRBJ2-6,CAWSRDRGPPWANVLTF
TRBV5-1,TRBJ2-2,CASSLRDPYELFF